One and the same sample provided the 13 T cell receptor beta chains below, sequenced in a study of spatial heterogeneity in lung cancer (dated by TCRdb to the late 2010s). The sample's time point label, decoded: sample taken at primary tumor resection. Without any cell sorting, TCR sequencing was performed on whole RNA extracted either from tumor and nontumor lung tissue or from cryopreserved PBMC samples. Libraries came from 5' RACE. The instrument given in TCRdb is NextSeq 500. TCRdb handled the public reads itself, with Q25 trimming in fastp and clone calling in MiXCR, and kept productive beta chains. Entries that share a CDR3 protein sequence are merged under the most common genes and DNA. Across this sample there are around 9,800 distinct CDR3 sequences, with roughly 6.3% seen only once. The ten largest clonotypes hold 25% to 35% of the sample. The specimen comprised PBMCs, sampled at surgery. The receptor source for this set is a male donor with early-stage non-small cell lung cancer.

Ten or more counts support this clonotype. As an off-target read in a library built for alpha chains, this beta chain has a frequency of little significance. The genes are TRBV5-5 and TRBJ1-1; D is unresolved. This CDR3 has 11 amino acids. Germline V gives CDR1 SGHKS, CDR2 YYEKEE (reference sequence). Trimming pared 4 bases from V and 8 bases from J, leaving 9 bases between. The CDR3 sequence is CASSPELEAFF. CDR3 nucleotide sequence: TGTGCCAGCAGCCCGGAGCTAGAAGCTTTCTTT.

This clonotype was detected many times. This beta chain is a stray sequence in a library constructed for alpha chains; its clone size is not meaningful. CDR3 protein: CASRVGQQSYEQYF. The CDR3 DNA reads TGTGCCAGCAGGGTGGGGCAGCAATCCTACGAGCAGTACTTC. The J gene is TRBJ2-7, the V gene TRBV12-3 or TRBV12-4; maybe TRBD1 (5 bases). The V end was cut by 6 bases, the J end by 1 base, with 13 bases between. The CDR3 totals 14 residues.

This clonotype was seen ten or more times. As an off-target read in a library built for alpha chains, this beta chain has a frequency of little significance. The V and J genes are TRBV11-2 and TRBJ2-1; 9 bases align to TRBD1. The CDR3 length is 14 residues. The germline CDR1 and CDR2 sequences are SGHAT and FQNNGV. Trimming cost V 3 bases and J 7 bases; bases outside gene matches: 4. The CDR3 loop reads CASSFGTGRNEQFF. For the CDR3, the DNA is TGTGCCAGCAGCTTTGGGACAGGGCGGAATGAGCAGTTCTTC.

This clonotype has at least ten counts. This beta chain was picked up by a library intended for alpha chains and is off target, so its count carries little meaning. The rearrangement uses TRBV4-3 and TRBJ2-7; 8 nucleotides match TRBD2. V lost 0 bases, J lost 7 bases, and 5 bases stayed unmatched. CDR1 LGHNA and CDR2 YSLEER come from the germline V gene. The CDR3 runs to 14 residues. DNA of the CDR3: TGCGCCAGCAGCCAAGAAGTGACGGGAGGGGAGCAGTACTTC. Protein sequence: CASSQEVTGGEQYF.

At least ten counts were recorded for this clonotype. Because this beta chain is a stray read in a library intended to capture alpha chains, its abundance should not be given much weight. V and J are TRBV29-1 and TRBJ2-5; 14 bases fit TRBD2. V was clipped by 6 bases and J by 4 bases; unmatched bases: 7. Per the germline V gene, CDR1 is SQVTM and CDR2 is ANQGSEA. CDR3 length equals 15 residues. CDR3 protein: CSVPGLAGVGETQYF. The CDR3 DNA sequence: TGCAGCGTCCCGGGACTAGCGGGAGTAGGAGAGACCCAGTACTTC.

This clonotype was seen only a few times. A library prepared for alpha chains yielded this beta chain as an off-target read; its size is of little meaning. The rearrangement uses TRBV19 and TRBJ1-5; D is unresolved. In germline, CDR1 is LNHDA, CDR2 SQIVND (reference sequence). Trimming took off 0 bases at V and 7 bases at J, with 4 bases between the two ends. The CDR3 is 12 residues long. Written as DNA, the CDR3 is TGTGCCAGTAGTATAGATCTGCAGCCCCAGCATTTT. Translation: CASSIDLQPQHF.

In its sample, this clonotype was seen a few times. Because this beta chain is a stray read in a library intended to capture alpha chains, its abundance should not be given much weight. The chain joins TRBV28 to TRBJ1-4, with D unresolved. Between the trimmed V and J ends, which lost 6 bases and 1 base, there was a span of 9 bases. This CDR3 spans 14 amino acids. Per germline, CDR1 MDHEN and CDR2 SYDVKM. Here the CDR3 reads CASSLRETNEKLFF. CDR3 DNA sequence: TGTGCCAGCAGCCTTCGGGAAACTAATGAAAAACTGTTTTTT.

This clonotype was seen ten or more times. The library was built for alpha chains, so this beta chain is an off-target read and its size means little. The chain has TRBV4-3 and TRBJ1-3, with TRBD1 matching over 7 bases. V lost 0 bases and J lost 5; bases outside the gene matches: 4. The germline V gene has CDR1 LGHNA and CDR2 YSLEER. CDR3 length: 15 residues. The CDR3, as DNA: TGCGCCAGCAGCCAAGACGTGGACAGGAGAAACACCATATATTTT. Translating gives CASSQDVDRRNTIYF.

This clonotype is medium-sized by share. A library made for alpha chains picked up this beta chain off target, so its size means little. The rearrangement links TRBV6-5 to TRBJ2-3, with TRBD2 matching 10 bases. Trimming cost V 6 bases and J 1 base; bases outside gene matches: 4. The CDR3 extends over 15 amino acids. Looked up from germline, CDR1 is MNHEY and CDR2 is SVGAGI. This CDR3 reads CASRAGLAGTDTQYF. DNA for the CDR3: TGTGCCAGCAGGGCCGGACTAGCGGGCACAGATACGCAGTATTTT.

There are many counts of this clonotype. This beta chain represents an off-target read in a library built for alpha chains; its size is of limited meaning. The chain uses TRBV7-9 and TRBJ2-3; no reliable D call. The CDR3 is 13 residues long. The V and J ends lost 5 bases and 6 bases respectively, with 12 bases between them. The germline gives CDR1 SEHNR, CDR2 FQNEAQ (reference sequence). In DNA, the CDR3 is TGTGCCAGCAGCACCGAGGCCCCGGATACGCAGTATTTT. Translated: CASSTEAPDTQYF.

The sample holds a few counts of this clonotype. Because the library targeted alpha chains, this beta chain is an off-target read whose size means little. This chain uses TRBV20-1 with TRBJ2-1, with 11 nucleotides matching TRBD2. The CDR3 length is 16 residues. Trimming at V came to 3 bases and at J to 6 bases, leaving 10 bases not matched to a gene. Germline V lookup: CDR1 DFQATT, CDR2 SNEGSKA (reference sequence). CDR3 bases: TGCAGTGCTAGGTCCCCGGAACTAGCGGGAGTCAATGAGCAGTTCTTC. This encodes CSARSPELAGVNEQFF.

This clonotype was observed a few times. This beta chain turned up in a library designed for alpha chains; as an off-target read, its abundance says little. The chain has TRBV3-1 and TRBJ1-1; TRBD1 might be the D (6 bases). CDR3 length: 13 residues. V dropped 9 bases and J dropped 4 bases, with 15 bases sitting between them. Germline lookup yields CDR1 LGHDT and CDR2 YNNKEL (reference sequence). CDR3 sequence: CASTGWGGTEAFF. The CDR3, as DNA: TGTGCCAGTACAGGGTGGGGGGGCACTGAAGCTTTCTTT.

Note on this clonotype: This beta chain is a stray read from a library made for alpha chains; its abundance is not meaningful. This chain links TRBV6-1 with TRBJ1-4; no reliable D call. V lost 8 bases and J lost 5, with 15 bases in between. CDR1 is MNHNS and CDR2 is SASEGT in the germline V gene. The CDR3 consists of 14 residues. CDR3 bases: TGTGCCAGCTCCGCCGGGGTTTTGAATGAAAAACTGTTTTTT. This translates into CASSAGVLNEKLFF.